The 27 T cell receptor beta chains given below trace back to one sample, sequenced in a study of blood T cell repertoires in COVID-19. Repertoires were generated with immunoSEQ multiplex PCR, while TCRdb's copy carries only in-frame clones and drops some. The sample consists of 250,000 to 300,000 clones, about 90% of them appearing once. The specimen was PBMCs or T cells enriched from blood (not recorded which). These receptors originate from a woman aged 55-70 years who had recovered from COVID-19.

This sequence joins TRBV9 and TRBJ1-3, with D hard to call. V lost 0 bases to trimming and J lost 0 bases, with 10 bases between them. Germline lookup yields CDR1 SGDLS and CDR2 YYNGEE. This CDR3 comprises 16 residues. CDR3 in amino acids: CASSVAVHRSGNTIYF. The CDR3 region has the DNA TGTGCCAGCAGCGTAGCGGTGCACCGCTCTGGAAACACCATATATTTT. The variable domain in full, completed from reference TRBV9 and TRBJ1-3, reads DSGVTQTPKHLITATGQRVTLRCSPRSGDLSVYWYQQSLDQGLQFLIQYYNGEERAKGNILERFSAQQFPDLHSELNLSSLELGDSALYFCASSVAVHRSGNTIYFGEGSWLTVV.

V usage is TRBV4-1 and J usage is TRBJ1-3, with a weak D call TRBD1 (5 bases). Germline CDR1 and CDR2: MGHRA and YSYEKL. The CDR3 covers 16 residues. Between the trimmed V and J ends, which lost 4 bases and 0 bases, there was a span of 13 bases. CDR3 in amino acids: CASSPGKGFSGNTIYF. CDR3 DNA: TGCGCCAGCAGCCCAGGGAAGGGGTTCTCTGGAAACACCATATATTTT.

V and J are TRBV7-9 and TRBJ1-2; TRBD1 agrees at 8 bases. Germline values: CDR1 SEHNR, CDR2 FQNEAQ (reference sequence). The CDR3 spans 15 residues. The V segment lost 3 bases and the J segment 8 bases; nucleotides outside the gene matches: 11. In DNA form, the CDR3 reads TGTGCCAGCAGCTTGTATCTGGACAGGGAAGAGGGCTACACCTTC. This codes for CASSLYLDREEGYTF.

This clone was recorded only once. The rearrangement uses TRBV10-3 and TRBJ1-6; no clear D. Per germline, CDR1 ENHRY and CDR2 SYGVKD. V was clipped by 7 bases and J by 9 bases, with 19 bases between them. This CDR3 has 15 amino acids. In DNA form, the CDR3 reads TGTGCCATCACCGCGGACGGCGCGCGGGGTTCACCCCTCCACTTT. It translates to CAITADGARGSPLHF.

V usage is TRBV2 and J usage is TRBJ2-2; 8 bases are shared with TRBD2. The CDR3 sequence is 16 residues long. V was pared by 5 bases and J by 2 bases, with 7 bases of the junction left unmatched. Per the germline V gene, CDR1 is SNHLY and CDR2 is FYNNEI. CDR3 DNA sequence: TGTGCCAGCAGTCACCGGGGGGGCGACAACACCGGGGAGCTGTTTTTT. Translation: CASSHRGGDNTGELFF.

The chain joins TRBV19 to TRBJ1-6; D gene unclear. Germline-derived CDR1 and CDR2 are LNHDA and SQIVND (reference sequence). The CDR3 contains 15 residues. V lost 7 bases and J 5 bases, leaving 15 bases between the germline ends. In DNA, the CDR3 is TGTGCCAGTACCGAGTCTGGTCCCAATAATTCACCCCTCCACTTT. This encodes CASTESGPNNSPLHF.

The rearrangement links TRBV24-1 to TRBJ2-1; no clear D gene. The ends were cut back, 9 bases at V and 3 bases at J, with 8 bases in the middle. This CDR3 contains 12 residues. Germline CDR1 and CDR2: KGHDR and SFDVKD. CDR3 residues: CATDNYYNEQFF. The CDR3 DNA reads TGTGCCACCGACAATTACTACAATGAGCAGTTCTTC.

The J gene is TRBJ2-1, the V gene TRBV14; the match to TRBD2 covers 7 bases. V dropped 0 bases and J dropped 4; count of bases not matched to a gene: 3. From germline, CDR1 is SGHDN and CDR2 FVKESK. The CDR3 is 15 amino acids. CDR3 sequence reads: CASSQERGGYNEQFF. CDR3 sequence (DNA): TGTGCCAGCAGCCAAGAGCGCGGGGGATACAATGAGCAGTTCTTC.

The rearrangement joins TRBV19 to TRBJ1-4, with D uncertain. The V end lost 9 bases, the J end lost 5 bases, and 13 bases lay between the germline ends. Germline lookup yields CDR1 LNHDA and CDR2 SQIVND (reference sequence). CDR3 length: 13 amino acids. The CDR3, as DNA: TGTGCCAGCCACCGGGATCCAAATGAAAAACTGTTTTTT. This translates into CASHRDPNEKLFF.

A remark on this clone: One end of the junction does not line up with germline, which may come from a read error. The chain recombines TRBV29-1 with TRBJ1-1; 7 nucleotides line up with TRBD1. The CDR3 is 13 residues long. Looked up from germline, CDR1 is SQVTM and CDR2 is ANQGSEA. The CDR3 loop reads CSAEGQENTEAFF. The CDR3 DNA reads as TGCAGCGCTGAAGGACAGGAGAACACTGAAGCTTTCTTT.

The chain uses TRBV30 and TRBJ1-2, with 8 bases matching TRBD1. The CDR3 runs 13 residues. V was pared by 4 bases and J by 8 bases, with 9 bases of the junction left unmatched. CDR1 is GTSNPN, CDR2 SVGIG, per germline (reference sequence). The CDR3: CAWNSDRVGGYTF. For the CDR3, the DNA is TGTGCCTGGAATTCGGACAGGGTCGGGGGCTACACCTTC.

The CDR3 loop is CASSATQKLFF. The CDR3 DNA sequence: TGTGCCAGCAGCGCGACTCAAAAACTGTTTTTT. The chain combines TRBV7-9 with TRBJ1-4; D is ambiguous. Germline loops: CDR1 SEHNR, CDR2 FQNEAQ (reference sequence). V lost 5 bases, J lost 9 bases, and 7 bases lay in between. There are 11 residues in the CDR3.

The V and J genes are TRBV27 and TRBJ2-7; 8 bases align to TRBD1. Germline values: CDR1 MNHEY, CDR2 SMNVEV (reference sequence). V trimming: 5 bases; J trimming: 7 bases; junction bases outside the gene matches: 10. The CDR3 covers 14 residues. The CDR3 region is CASSPDSRDREQYF. In DNA form, the CDR3 reads TGTGCCAGCAGTCCCGACAGCCGGGACAGGGAGCAGTACTTC.

This clone showed up just once. The chain couples TRBV11-3 to TRBJ2-3; 8 bases map to TRBD2. V was clipped by 0 bases and J by 3 bases; unmatched bases: 8. Germline loops: CDR1 SGHNT, CDR2 YENEEA. The CDR3 consists of 17 residues. The DNA of the CDR3 is TGTGCCAGCAGCTTAGAGGGACTAGGTTACGGGACAGATACGCAGTATTTT. Its protein is CASSLEGLGYGTDTQYF.

The chain joins TRBV7-2 to TRBJ1-5; 8 nucleotides match TRBD1. CDR1 is SGHTA and CDR2 is FQGNSA in the germline V gene. The CDR3 extends over 17 amino acids. Trimming cost V 1 base and J 0 bases; bases outside gene matches: 5. The CDR3, as DNA: TGTGCCAGCAGCTTAGGGACAGGGCCAACTAGCAATCAGCCCCAGCATTTT. The encoded protein is CASSLGTGPTSNQPQHF.

The chain employs TRBV7-3 and TRBJ1-1; TRBD1 matches 8 bases. Germline CDR1 and CDR2: SGHTA and FQGTGA. After removal of 10 bases from V and 8 bases from J, the junction contained 9 bases not matched to a gene. The CDR3 spans 12 residues. The chain's CDR3 is CAIKTGVREAFF. CDR3 sequence (DNA): TGTGCCATTAAGACAGGGGTAAGGGAAGCTTTCTTT. The complete variable domain, with remaining parts taken from reference TRBV7-3 and TRBJ1-1, reads GAGVSQTPSNKVTEKGKYVELRCDPISGHTALYWYRQSLGQGPEFLIYFQGTGAADDSGLPNDRFFAVRPEGSVSTLKIQRTERGDSAVYLCAIKTGVREAFFGQGTRLTVV.

This chain connects TRBV5-1 to TRBJ2-1, with 9 bases matching TRBD2. This CDR3 region has 15 residues. CDR1 is SGHRS, CDR2 YFSETQ, per germline. J was trimmed by 0 bases and V by 4 bases; bases with no gene match: 2. The DNA for the CDR3 is TGCGCCAGCAGCGCTAGCGGGGCCTCCTACAATGAGCAGTTCTTC. It translates to CASSASGASYNEQFF.

The chain has TRBV3-1 (or the pseudogene TRBV3-2) and TRBJ2-1; TRBD1 agrees at 7 bases. This CDR3 is built from 15 residues. CDR1 LGHDT and CDR2 YNNKEL come from the germline V gene (reference sequence). After removal of 3 bases from V and 16 bases from J, the junction contained 18 bases not matched to a gene. CDR3 residues: CASSQAIAPRDSYFF. The DNA for the CDR3 is TGTGCCAGCAGCCAGGCCATCGCCCCCCGGGACAGTTATTTCTTC.

The chain uses TRBV19 and TRBJ1-5; D is ambiguous. With 1 base removed from V and 7 bases from J, the gap between germline ends came to 11 bases. The CDR3 totals 14 residues. Germline V gene sequence: CDR1 LNHDA, CDR2 SQIVND (reference sequence). Here the CDR3 reads CASSIAGSLQPQHF. The CDR3 bases are TGTGCCAGTAGTATAGCGGGAAGCCTGCAGCCCCAGCATTTT.

A single count supports this clone. The chain joins TRBV11-3 to TRBJ2-5, with D possibly TRBD2 on 6 matching bases. Germline values: CDR1 SGHNT, CDR2 YENEEA. The CDR3 is 14 amino acids. Trimming left V 3 bases short and J 2 bases short, with 10 bases between. The CDR3 bases are TGTGCCAGCAGCTTTGGGGACTCTCAAGAGACCCAGTACTTC. It yields the protein CASSFGDSQETQYF.

This chain uses TRBV12-3 or TRBV12-4 with TRBJ1-1; D is unresolved. CDR3 length equals 11 residues. The V end lost 3 bases, the J end lost 11 bases, and 10 bases lay between the germline ends. CDR3 nucleotide sequence: TGTGCCAGCAGTTTGACATCGGATGCTTTCTTT. It yields the protein CASSLTSDAFF.

The J gene is TRBJ2-3, the V gene TRBV9; D call uncertain. CDR3 size: 15 residues. V was clipped by 0 bases and J by 0 bases, with 8 bases between them. Germline lookup yields CDR1 SGDLS and CDR2 YYNGEE. The CDR3 here is CASSVAGPSTDTQYF. DNA for the CDR3: TGTGCCAGCAGCGTAGCGGGTCCTAGCACAGATACGCAGTATTTT.

The rearrangement links TRBV14 to TRBJ2-1; 16 bases are a match to TRBD2. The germline CDR1 and CDR2 sequences are SGHDN and FVKESK. The CDR3 covers 18 residues. The V segment lost 5 bases and the J segment 9 bases; nucleotides outside the gene matches: 13. The CDR3 protein is CASSRLPGLAGGFGEQFF. CDR3 DNA sequence: TGTGCCAGCAGCAGACTTCCGGGACTAGCGGGAGGGTTCGGTGAGCAGTTCTTC.

The chain couples TRBV5-3 to TRBJ1-4; no definite D call. TRBV5-3 is flagged as an ORF with uncertain function. CDR3 length: 13 residues. The V gene lost 8 bases and the J gene lost 8 bases, with 16 bases spanning the gap. In nucleotides, the CDR3 is TGTGCCAGTGGAGGATGGGGAGAAGAAAAACTGTTTTTT. Encoded protein: CASGGWGEEKLFF.

A few counts support this clone. The CDR3 DNA reads TGTGCCAGCAGCCACGGGACAGGTAAATACGAGCAGTACTTC. This sequence encodes CASSHGTGKYEQYF. The rearrangement links TRBV6-5 to TRBJ2-7, with TRBD1 identical over 8 bases. The CDR3 sequence is 14 residues long. V trimming: 6 bases; J trimming: 4 bases; junction bases outside the gene matches: 8. From germline, CDR1 is MNHEY and CDR2 SVGAGI.

The V and J genes are TRBV4-1 and TRBJ1-5; TRBD1 is a possible D gene (6 bases). The CDR3 loop spans 14 amino acids. Per germline, CDR1 MGHRA and CDR2 YSYEKL. Trimming shortened V by 3 bases and J by 4 bases, and 10 bases separated the two germline ends. The CDR3 region has the DNA TGCGCCAGCAGCCAGGACAGTCCGAATCAGCCCCAGCATTTT. It yields the protein CASSQDSPNQPQHF.

This chain uses TRBV28 with TRBJ1-6; D is unclear. The CDR3 contains 11 residues. V lost 6 bases, J lost 6 bases, and 3 bases lay in between. The germline V gene encodes CDR1 MDHEN and CDR2 SYDVKM. For the CDR3, the DNA is TGTGCCAGCAGCATTAATTCACCCCTCCACTTT. Its translation is CASSINSPLHF.